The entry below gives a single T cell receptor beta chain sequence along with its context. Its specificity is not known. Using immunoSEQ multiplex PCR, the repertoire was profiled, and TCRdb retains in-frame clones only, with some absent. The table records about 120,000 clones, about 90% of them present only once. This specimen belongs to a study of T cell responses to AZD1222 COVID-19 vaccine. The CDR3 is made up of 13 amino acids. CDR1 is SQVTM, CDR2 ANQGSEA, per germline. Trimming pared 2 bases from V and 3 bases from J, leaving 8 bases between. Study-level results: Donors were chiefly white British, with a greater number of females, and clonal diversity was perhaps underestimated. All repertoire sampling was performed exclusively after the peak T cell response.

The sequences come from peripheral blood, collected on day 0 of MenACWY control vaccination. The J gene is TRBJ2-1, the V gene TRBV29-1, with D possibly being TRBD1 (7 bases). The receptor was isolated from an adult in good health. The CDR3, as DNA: TGCAGCGTTGAACAGGGGGGCTACAATGAGCAGTTCTTC. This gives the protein CSVEQGGYNEQFF.